Presented here are 24 T cell receptor beta chains from one specimen sequenced in a study of CD8+ T cells in alopecia areata. RNA extraction and reverse transcription yielded cDNA as sequencing template. The table came from immunoSEQ multiplex PCR; TCRdb's copy has only in-frame clones and leaves some out. The sample records around 140,000 clones, around 60% being singletons. The material sequenced was CD4+ T cells sorted from blood, taken at week 0. All receptors come from a human donor with alopecia areata.

This chain links TRBV30 with TRBJ2-3; 12 bases fit TRBD2. V lost 0 bases to trimming and J lost 4 bases; unmatched junction nucleotides: 5. Germline V gene data show CDR1 as GTSNPN and CDR2 as SVGIG (reference sequence). The CDR3 spans 16 residues. This CDR3 reads CAWSVLAGGLADTQYF. The CDR3 DNA follows: TGTGCCTGGAGTGTACTAGCGGGGGGTTTAGCAGATACGCAGTATTTT.

This clone turned up a few times. The chain employs TRBV30 and TRBJ2-5, with D maybe TRBD2 (5 bases). The V gene lost 4 bases and the J gene lost 2 bases, with 17 bases spanning the gap. The CDR3 has 15 amino acids. CDR1 and CDR2 (germline): GTSNPN, SVGIG (reference sequence). For the CDR3, the DNA is TGTGCCTGGAATAACGGCCTGGGAGAACAAGAGACCCAGTACTTC. Translation gives CAWNNGLGEQETQYF.

This rearrangement joins TRBV7-2 to TRBJ2-7, with D possibly TRBD2 on 5 matching bases. The ends were cut back, 5 bases at V and 6 bases at J, with 11 bases in the middle. Germline lookup yields CDR1 SGHTA and CDR2 FQGNSA. The CDR3 is made up of 12 amino acids. CDR3 sequence reads: CASSHLGLEQYF. CDR3 DNA: TGTGCCAGCAGCCACCTAGGACTCGAGCAGTACTTC.

The rearrangement links TRBV9 to TRBJ2-3; tentatively, D is TRBD2 (5 bases). Looked up from germline, CDR1 is SGDLS and CDR2 is YYNGEE. V shed 0 bases and J shed 5 bases, with 10 bases lying between them. The CDR3 runs 14 residues. The CDR3 here is CASSVGRGGDTQYF. CDR3 nucleotide sequence: TGTGCCAGCAGCGTAGGGCGTGGAGGAGATACGCAGTATTTT. Full variable domain (rest looked up from reference TRBV9 and TRBJ2-3): DSGVTQTPKHLITATGQRVTLRCSPRSGDLSVYWYQQSLDQGLQFLIQYYNGEERAKGNILERFSAQQFPDLHSELNLSSLELGDSALYFCASSVGRGGDTQYFGPGTRLTVL.

The sample holds one count of this clone. V is TRBV29-1 and J is TRBJ2-3; TRBD1 aligns across 9 bases. CDR3 length equals 15 residues. CDR1 SQVTM and CDR2 ANQGSEA come from the germline V gene. Unmatched junction bases numbered 9, after V lost 4 bases and J lost 4 bases. CDR3 residues: CSVGTGASLADTQYF. CDR3 sequence (DNA): TGCAGCGTTGGGACAGGGGCCAGCCTGGCAGATACGCAGTATTTT.

The V gene is TRBV5-1, the J gene TRBJ1-2, with D hard to call. V shed 1 base and J shed 8 bases, with 12 bases lying between them. The germline CDR1 and CDR2 sequences are SGHRS and YFSETQ. This CDR3 comprises 13 residues. CDR3 amino acids: CASSLSAIEGYTF. DNA for the CDR3: TGCGCCAGCAGCTTGTCCGCGATCGAGGGCTACACCTTC. Filled out from reference TRBV5-1 and TRBJ1-2, the complete variable domain reads KAGVTQTPRYLIKTRGQQVTLSCSPISGHRSVSWYQQTPGQGLQFLFEYFSETQRNKGNFPGRFSGRQFSNSRSEMNVSTLELGDSALYLCASSLSAIEGYTFGSGTRLTVV.

The J gene is TRBJ2-1, the V gene TRBV29-1, with a tentative D call TRBD1 (6 bases). V was clipped by 7 bases and J by 1 base, with 17 bases between them. Germline CDR1 reads SQVTM; CDR2 reads ANQGSEA. The CDR3 covers 15 residues. The CDR3 spells CSAPLRGNSYNEQFF. CDR3 sequence (DNA): TGCAGCGCCCCGCTCAGGGGAAATTCCTACAATGAGCAGTTCTTC.

The chain links TRBV4-1 to TRBJ2-7; 7 nucleotides match TRBD1. Unmatched junction bases numbered 7, after V lost 0 bases and J lost 2 bases. Germline CDR1 is MGHRA and CDR2 is YSYEKL. This CDR3 has 16 amino acids. CDR3 in DNA: TGCGCCAGCAGCCAAGATCGAGGGACAGTCACCTACGAGCAGTACTTC. Translated: CASSQDRGTVTYEQYF.

The gene calls are TRBV29-1 and TRBJ1-2; unclear D gene. Germline CDR1 is SQVTM and CDR2 is ANQGSEA. The CDR3 is 13 residues long. Trimming pared 3 bases from V and 5 bases from J, leaving 13 bases between. The CDR3 DNA reads as TGCAGCGTTGACGGCGTAGGAGGATATGGCTACACCTTC. Protein sequence: CSVDGVGGYGYTF. The whole variable domain, remainder taken from reference TRBV29-1 and TRBJ1-2, is SAVISQKPSRDICQRGTSLTIQCQVDSQVTMMFWYRQQPGQSLTLIATANQGSEATYESGFVIDKFPISRPNLTFSTLTVSNMSPEDSSIYLCSVDGVGGYGYTFGSGTRLTVV.

The chain carries TRBV10-3 and TRBJ2-1, with D tentatively TRBD2 (6 bases). The CDR3 is made up of 11 amino acids. Germline CDR1 ENHRY, CDR2 SYGVKD. Trimming left V 8 bases short and J 9 bases short, with 11 bases between. For the CDR3, the DNA is TGTGCCATCGGCGGAGGGCCTGAGCAGTTCTTC. This gives the protein CAIGGGPEQFF.

The J gene is TRBJ2-1, the V gene TRBV5-6; 9 nucleotides line up with TRBD2. There are 13 residues in the CDR3. V was pared by 0 bases and J by 16 bases, with 8 bases of the junction left unmatched. Germline V gene lookup returns CDR1 SGHDT and CDR2 YYEEEE. The CDR3 region is CASSLAGAGGPFF. The DNA for the CDR3 is TGTGCCAGCAGCTTGGCCGGAGCGGGGGGACCCTTCTTC. The variable domain in full, with the rest retrieved from reference TRBV5-6 and TRBJ2-1, is DAGVTQSPTHLIKTRGQQVTLRCSPKSGHDTVSWYQQALGQGPQFIFQYYEEEERQRGNFPDRFSGHQFPNYSSELNVNALLLGDSALYLCASSLAGAGGPFFGPGTRLTVL.

V gene TRBV30 combines with J gene TRBJ1-1; possibly TRBD1 for D (5 bases). Germline V gives CDR1 GTSNPN, CDR2 SVGIG (reference sequence). V lost 2 bases and J 7 bases, leaving 14 bases between the germline ends. The CDR3 consists of 13 residues. This CDR3 reads CAWSFLLQGEAFF. Here the CDR3 DNA reads TGTGCCTGGAGTTTCTTGCTGCAGGGTGAAGCTTTCTTT.

The chain recombines TRBV4-1 with TRBJ1-6; TRBD1 matches 8 bases. Trimming removed 0 bases from V and 9 bases from J; junction bases left unmatched: 7. This CDR3 spans 16 amino acids. The germline CDR1 and CDR2 sequences are MGHRA and YSYEKL. The CDR3 reads CASSQDPGGYLSPLHF. The CDR3 region has the DNA TGCGCCAGCAGCCAAGATCCAGGGGGCTACCTTTCACCCCTCCACTTT.

The chain links TRBV7-3 to TRBJ2-1; D is undetermined. CDR3 length: 17 amino acids. Germline-derived CDR1 and CDR2 are SGHTA and FQGTGA. Trimming took 0 bases from V and 0 from J, leaving 12 bases between them. The CDR3 protein is CASSLTGRQSSYNEQFF. As DNA, the CDR3 is TGTGCCAGCAGCTTAACCGGTAGACAAAGCTCCTACAATGAGCAGTTCTTC.

The gene calls are TRBV10-3 and TRBJ1-2; 7 nucleotides align to TRBD1. CDR1 is ENHRY, CDR2 SYGVKD, per germline. CDR3 length: 16 residues. The V and J ends lost 6 bases and 8 bases, in that order; junction bases with no gene match: 18. CDR3 DNA sequence: TGTGCCATCAGCCCGGGACAGCCTACATTCTCCTCCGGCTACACCTTC. Protein sequence: CAISPGQPTFSSGYTF.

The chain is built from TRBV7-2 and TRBJ2-1, with 11 bases aligning to TRBD2. The CDR3 covers 15 residues. Germline CDR1 and CDR2: SGHTA and FQGNSA. The J segment lost 6 bases and the V segment lost 5 bases, leaving 6 bases of the junction unmatched. The CDR3 DNA reads TGTGCCAGCAGCCTCGGGACTAGCGGATTCAATGAGCAGTTCTTC. Its translation is CASSLGTSGFNEQFF.

The table lists this clone with a count of one. J is TRBJ2-4 and V is TRBV4-2; 7 nucleotides match TRBD1. Germline CDR1 LGHNA, CDR2 YNFKEQ. This CDR3 comprises 17 residues. V trimming: 4 bases; J trimming: 1 base; junction bases outside the gene matches: 10. The CDR3 protein is CASSRIETGLAKNIQYF. CDR3 in DNA: TGTGCCAGCAGCCGAATCGAGACAGGGTTGGCCAAAAACATTCAGTACTTC.

The rearrangement uses TRBV11-2 and TRBJ2-3; D gene ambiguous. CDR1 is SGHAT, CDR2 FQNNGV, per germline. The CDR3 loop spans 12 amino acids. Trimming removed 5 bases at V and 6 bases at J, with 9 bases between. The CDR3 DNA sequence: TGTGCCAGCAGCGGATTGGGGGATACGCAGTATTTT. Translated: CASSGLGDTQYF.

V gene TRBV29-1 combines with J gene TRBJ1-2; D not resolved. V shed 3 bases and J shed 3 bases, with 8 bases lying between them. The germline V gene has CDR1 SQVTM and CDR2 ANQGSEA. The CDR3 extends over 12 amino acids. This CDR3 reads CSVDHTDYGYTF. CDR3 sequence (DNA): TGCAGCGTTGATCACACTGACTATGGCTACACCTTC.

The chain uses TRBV5-1 and TRBJ2-7; 8 bases align to TRBD1. Germline CDR1 and CDR2: SGHRS and YFSETQ. The ends lost 0 bases at V and 6 bases at J; junction bases unmatched: 5. The CDR3 length is 14 residues. CDR3 DNA sequence: TGCGCCAGCAGCTTGGAACAGGGGGACGCCGAGCAGTACTTC. It yields the protein CASSLEQGDAEQYF.

The chain couples TRBV7-9 to TRBJ2-5, with TRBD1 matching over 7 bases. This CDR3 spans 16 amino acids. Germline V gene lookup returns CDR1 SEHNR and CDR2 FQNEAQ (reference sequence). Trimming cost V 5 bases and J 1 base; bases outside gene matches: 10. CDR3 amino acids: CASSPRQGNTQETQYF. DNA of the CDR3: TGTGCCAGCAGCCCCCGACAGGGTAATACCCAAGAGACCCAGTACTTC.

This clone was recorded a few times. This specimen includes other DNA sequences encoding the same CDR3. This chain connects TRBV29-1 to TRBJ2-3; no reliable D call. Deletions cut 4 bases from V and 1 base from J, with 3 bases between. Germline assignment: CDR1 SQVTM and CDR2 ANQGSEA. The CDR3 runs 11 residues. This CDR3 reads CSVAGTDTQYF. DNA of the CDR3: TGCAGCGTTGCCGGCACAGATACGCAGTATTTT.

Only a few counts were recorded for this clone. This rearrangement joins TRBV7-2 to TRBJ2-1; 9 positions match TRBD2. The germline V gene encodes CDR1 SGHTA and CDR2 FQGNSA. V shed 5 bases, J shed 9 bases, and the junction held 14 bases outside the gene matches. The CDR3 runs to 16 residues. CDR3 loop: CASSPDPGLARGEQFF. The CDR3 coding sequence is TGTGCCAGCAGCCCGGATCCCGGACTAGCGAGGGGTGAGCAGTTCTTC.

The chain couples TRBV7-2 to TRBJ1-1; D might be TRBD1 (5 bases). This CDR3 has 12 amino acids. The V gene lost 8 bases and the J gene lost 11 bases, with 18 bases spanning the gap. Looked up from germline, CDR1 is SGHTA and CDR2 is FQGNSA. DNA for the CDR3: TGTGCCAGCCTCCATCCCTACCGGGGGGCTTTCTTT. Its protein is CASLHPYRGAFF.